The entry below gives a single T cell receptor beta chain sequence along with its context. Authors' data handling: From reference gene primer amplification, estimates of nucleated cell counts were derived. Only in-frame clones appear in the TCRdb table, and some are missing; sequencing was by immunoSEQ multiplex PCR. The D gene and trimming were derived from the DNA, and the V and J assignments and clone size from that table. The sample lists 130,000 to 150,000 clones, approximately 81% occurring once. Looked up from germline, CDR1 is MNHEY and CDR2 is SVGAGI. This CDR3 has 14 amino acids. V lost 0 bases to trimming and J lost 8 bases, with 10 bases between them. This sample is drawn from a study of blood T cell repertoires in COVID-19. On the study more broadly: Acute and convalescent COVID-19 samples came from the United States, Italy and Spain. In each case, the material was cDNA or gDNA derived from T cells, B-cell-depleted T cells, or PBMCs.

Sequencing used peripheral blood. The V call is TRBV6-5, the J call TRBJ1-4, with D hard to call. This TCR was recovered from a human donor in a cohort sampled during active COVID-19. CDR3 residues: CASSYSGRSEKLFF. The CDR3 DNA sequence: TGTGCCAGCAGTTACTCAGGGAGAAGCGAAAAACTGTTTTTT.